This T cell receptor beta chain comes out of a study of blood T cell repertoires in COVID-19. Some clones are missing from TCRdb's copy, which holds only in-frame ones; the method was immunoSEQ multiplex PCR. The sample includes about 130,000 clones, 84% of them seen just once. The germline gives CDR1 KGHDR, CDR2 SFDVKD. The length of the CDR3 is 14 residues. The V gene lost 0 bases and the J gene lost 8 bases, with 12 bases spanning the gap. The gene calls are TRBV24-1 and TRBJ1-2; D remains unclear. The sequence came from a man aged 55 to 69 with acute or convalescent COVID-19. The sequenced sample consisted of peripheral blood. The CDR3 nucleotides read TGTGCCACCAGTGATTTGGGGCAATCTGGCGGCTACACCTTC. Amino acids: CATSDLGQSGGYTF.